The 10 T cell receptor beta chains given below trace back to one sample, sequenced in a study of T cell changes during pregnancy in multiple sclerosis. The repertoire was sequenced with immunoSEQ multiplex PCR; TCRdb's copy has only in-frame clones and lacks some. The repertoire includes 50,000 to 60,000 clones, approximately 90% of them detected once, and about 1.7% sits in the top ten. Sequences were derived from peripheral blood, sampled after pregnancy. The receptor set was obtained from a female donor with multiple sclerosis, enrolled in a pregnancy study.

This clone was detected only once. The gene calls are TRBV7-8 and TRBJ1-5, with TRBD1 identical over 9 bases. The CDR3 length is 19 residues. Per the germline V gene, CDR1 is SGHVS and CDR2 is FQNEAQ. The ends lost 5 bases at V and 0 bases at J; junction bases unmatched: 14. For the CDR3, the DNA is TGTGCCAGCAGCCGGATCCGGGACAGGGAGCTTTATAGCAATCAGCCCCAGCATTTT. Amino acids: CASSRIRDRELYSNQPQHF.

The chain joins TRBV6-1 to TRBJ1-2; tentative D call: TRBD1 (5 bases). Trimming removed 7 bases from V and 0 bases from J, with 15 bases in between. Germline V gene data show CDR1 as MNHNS and CDR2 as SASEGT. This CDR3 region has 15 residues. CDR3 sequence reads: CASNRGVVSNYGYTF. CDR3 DNA sequence: TGTGCCAGCAATCGGGGGGTAGTTTCTAACTATGGCTACACCTTC.

This clone was observed a handful of times. The genes are TRBV5-1 and TRBJ1-1; 8 bases are shared with TRBD1. This CDR3 is 14 amino acids long. Losses at the gene ends were 3 bases for V and 4 bases for J; bases not matched to a gene: 5. Germline assignment: CDR1 SGHRS and CDR2 YFSETQ. This CDR3 reads CASSSYRGGTEAFF. Written as DNA, the CDR3 is TGCGCCAGCAGCTCCTACAGGGGGGGCACTGAAGCTTTCTTT.

The genes are TRBV5-4 and TRBJ1-4; D gene ambiguous. This CDR3 is 14 amino acids long. The V end lost 2 bases, the J end lost 8 bases, and 13 bases lay between the germline ends. The germline V gene has CDR1 SGHNT and CDR2 YYREEE (reference sequence). This CDR3 reads CASSFPGIREKLFF. CDR3 nucleotide sequence: TGTGCCAGCAGCTTCCCCGGGATCAGAGAAAAACTGTTTTTT.

V gene TRBV6-6 combines with J gene TRBJ1-2, with D possibly TRBD1 on 6 matching bases. CDR1 and CDR2 (germline): MNHNY, SVGAGI (reference sequence). Trimming cost V 5 bases and J 7 bases, with 23 bases left between them. This CDR3 has 16 residues. This CDR3 reads CASSGGVTGIGPGYTF. Written as DNA, the CDR3 is TGTGCCAGCAGTGGGGGGGTGACAGGAATAGGGCCTGGCTACACCTTC.

The chain uses TRBV7-2 and TRBJ2-7; perhaps TRBD1 as D (5 bases). The CDR3 runs to 14 residues. Germline lookup yields CDR1 SGHTA and CDR2 FQGNSA. The germline V and J ends were trimmed by 3 bases and 0 bases, with 9 bases remaining between them. CDR3 protein: CASSFRVSSYEQYF. The CDR3 coding sequence is TGTGCCAGCAGCTTCAGGGTGTCCTCCTACGAGCAGTACTTC.

The chain employs TRBV10-3 and TRBJ1-6, with D unresolved. Looked up from germline, CDR1 is ENHRY and CDR2 is SYGVKD. The length of the CDR3 is 13 residues. The V end lost 3 bases, the J end lost 10 bases, and 10 bases lay between the germline ends. The CDR3: CAISELEGSPLHF. The CDR3 DNA sequence: TGTGCCATCAGTGAATTGGAGGGCTCACCCCTCCACTTT.

This rearrangement joins TRBV11-2 to TRBJ2-1, with TRBD2 identical over 8 bases. The germline CDR1 and CDR2 sequences are SGHAT and FQNNGV. The CDR3 is made up of 14 amino acids. Trimming took 1 base from V and 5 from J; bases not matched to a gene: 1. CDR3 DNA sequence: TGTGCCAGCAGCTTAGGTAGCGGGAACAATGAGCAGTTCTTC. Amino acids: CASSLGSGNNEQFF.

The rearrangement uses TRBV7-6 and TRBJ2-2, with D possibly being TRBD1 (6 bases). Germline CDR1 is SGHVS and CDR2 is FNYEAQ. V shed 5 bases and J shed 1 base, with 11 bases lying between them. This CDR3 is 15 amino acids long. For the CDR3, the DNA is TGTGCCAGCAGCACATCGGACAGGAACACCGGGGAGCTGTTTTTT. Its translation is CASSTSDRNTGELFF. Variable domain in full (rest from reference TRBV7-6 and TRBJ2-2): GAGVSQSPRYKVTKRGQDVALRCDPISGHVSLYWYRQALGQGPEFLTYFNYEAQQDKSGLPNDRFSAERPEGSISTLTIQRTEQRDSAMYRCASSTSDRNTGELFFGEGSRLTVL.

The CDR3 DNA is TGTGCCAGCAGCATTGACGGACAGGGCACTGAAGCTTTCTTT. Amino acid sequence: CASSIDGQGTEAFF. The rearrangement links TRBV7-3 to TRBJ1-1, with 8 bases aligning to TRBD1. CDR3 length: 14 residues. The ends lost 5 bases at V and 4 bases at J; junction bases unmatched: 6. CDR1 is SGHTA and CDR2 is FQGTGA in the germline V gene.